This entry features one T cell receptor (beta chain) sequence. Its antigen is not known. These data are taken from a study of vaccination effects on CD4 cells after COVID-19. The assay was immunoSEQ multiplex PCR, and TCRdb's table has in-frame clones only and misses some. Of tens of thousands of clones listed, roughly four fifths are singletons. Culturing for around eleven days preceded CD4+ T cell isolation. V was pared by 6 bases and J by 2 bases, with 9 bases of the junction left unmatched. The germline CDR1 and CDR2 sequences are MNHEY and SMNVEV (reference sequence). The CDR3 runs 16 residues. Study observations and caveats: Late post-vaccination, clones induced by infection and those induced by vaccine underwent marked clonal contraction. Of the vaccine-induced clones from healthy vaccinees, merely 1 of 255 recognized common cold coronaviruses as well.

The chain links TRBV27 to TRBJ2-3; 9 bases match TRBD2. Sequencing was performed on CD4+ T cells from PBMCs cultured without peptide, taken before COVID-19 vaccination. This receptor was identified in a human donor who received a COVID-19 vaccine. The CDR3 DNA is TGTGCCAGCAGACGGGGCGGGGGGGGTAACACAGATACGCAGTATTTT. The encoded protein is CASRRGGGGNTDTQYF.